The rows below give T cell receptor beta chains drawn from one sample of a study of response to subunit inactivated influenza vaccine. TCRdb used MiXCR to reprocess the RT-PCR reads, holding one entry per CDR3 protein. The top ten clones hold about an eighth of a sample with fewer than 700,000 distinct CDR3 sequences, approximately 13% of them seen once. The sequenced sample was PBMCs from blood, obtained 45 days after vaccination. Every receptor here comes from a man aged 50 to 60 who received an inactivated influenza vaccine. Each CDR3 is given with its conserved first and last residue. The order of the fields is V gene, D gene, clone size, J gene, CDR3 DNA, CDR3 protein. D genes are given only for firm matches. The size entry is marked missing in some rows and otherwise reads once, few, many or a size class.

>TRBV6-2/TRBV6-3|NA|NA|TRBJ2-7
TGTGCCAGCTATGACTTATACTCCTACGAGCAGTACTTC
CASYDLYSYEQYF
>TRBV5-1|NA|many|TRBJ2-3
TGCGCCAGCAGCCAGGGGACACGCAGCACAGATACGCAGTATTTT
CASSQGTRSTDTQYF
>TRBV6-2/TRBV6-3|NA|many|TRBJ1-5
TGTGCCAGCAGTAACCCCGGGACCCTGGGGCCCCAGCATTTT
CASSNPGTLGPQHF
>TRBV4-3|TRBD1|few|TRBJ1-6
TGCGCCAGCAGCCAATACTCGTTTATAGGGACAGACGGGAATAATTCACCCCTCCACTTT
CASSQYSFIGTDGNNSPLHF
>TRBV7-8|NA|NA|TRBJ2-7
TGTGCCAGCAGCTCCTGGGGATTCTCCTACGAGCAGTACTTC
CASSSWGFSYEQYF
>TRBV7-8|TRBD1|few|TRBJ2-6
TGTGCCAGCACCCGCTCCGGGACAGGTTTCTCTGGGGCCAACGTCCTGACTTTC
CASTRSGTGFSGANVLTF
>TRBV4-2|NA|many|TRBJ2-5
TGTGCCAGCAGCCCCCAGGGAGCACAAGAGACCCAGTACTTC
CASSPQGAQETQYF
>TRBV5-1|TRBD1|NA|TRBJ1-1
TGCGCCAGCAGCCCCGGACAGGGGGCCGAGAACACTGAAGCTTTCTTT
CASSPGQGAENTEAFF
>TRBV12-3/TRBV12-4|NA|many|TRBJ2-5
TGTGCCAGCAGTACGACTGGGGACGAGACCCAGTACTTC
CASSTTGDETQYF
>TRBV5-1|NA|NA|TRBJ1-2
TGCGCCAGCAGCTTGGTTGGCCAACACTATGGCTACACCTTC
CASSLVGQHYGYTF
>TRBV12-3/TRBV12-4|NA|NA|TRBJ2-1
TGTGCCAGCAGTTTACGTTATCTGGGGTCCTACAATGAGCAGTTCTTC
CASSLRYLGSYNEQFF
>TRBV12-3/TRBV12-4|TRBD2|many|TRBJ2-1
TGTGCCAGCAGTTGGACTAGCGGGACCAGCTCCTACAATGAGCAGTTCTTC
CASSWTSGTSSYNEQFF
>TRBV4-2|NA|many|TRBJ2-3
TGTGCCAGCAGCCCCTCATTGGGTGGCTTCAGCACAGATACGCAGTATTTT
CASSPSLGGFSTDTQYF
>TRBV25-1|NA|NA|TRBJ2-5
TGTGCCAGCAGTGGTCCGGGACTGGAGTTATACTTC
CASSGPGLELYF
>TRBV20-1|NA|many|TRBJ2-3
TGCAGTGCTAGGAAAAGCGCGAGGACTTATCAGACAGATACGCAGTATTTT
CSARKSARTYQTDTQYF
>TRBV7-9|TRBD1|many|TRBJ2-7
TGTGCCAGCAGTACCGGGACAGGGTCTTACGAGCAGTACTTC
CASSTGTGSYEQYF
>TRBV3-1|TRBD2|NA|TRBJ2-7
TGTGCCAGCAGCCGCGGGGTGCTGAGTAGCGGGGGATCCTACGAGCAGTACTTC
CASSRGVLSSGGSYEQYF
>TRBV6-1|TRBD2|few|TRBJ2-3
TGTGCCAGCAGCCGGGGGGAGAGCACAGATACGCAGTATTTT
CASSRGESTDTQYF
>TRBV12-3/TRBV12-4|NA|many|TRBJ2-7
TGTGCCAGCAGCAAGGGGGCCTACGAGCAGTACTTC
CASSKGAYEQYF
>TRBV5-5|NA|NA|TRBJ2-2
TGTGCCAGCAGCTTTACAGGGTTGTCGAACACCGGGGAGCTGTTTTTT
CASSFTGLSNTGELFF
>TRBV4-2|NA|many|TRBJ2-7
TGTGCCAGCAGCCAAGAGACTAGTTCCTACGAGCAGTACTTC
CASSQETSSYEQYF
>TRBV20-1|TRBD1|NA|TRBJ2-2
TGCAGTGCCAATGGACAGGGCAGGAACGGGGAGCTGTTTTTT
CSANGQGRNGELFF
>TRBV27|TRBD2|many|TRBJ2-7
TGTGCCAGCAGTGTACTAGCGGGAGATTACGAGCAGTACTTC
CASSVLAGDYEQYF
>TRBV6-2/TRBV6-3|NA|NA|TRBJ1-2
TGTGCCAGCAGCGCCGGGGCAGGTGCAGGTTATGGCTACACCTTC
CASSAGAGAGYGYTF
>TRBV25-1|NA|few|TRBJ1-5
TGTGCCAGCAGTGGAGCGCAGGGAGGCTTCAATCAGCCCCAGCATTTT
CASSGAQGGFNQPQHF
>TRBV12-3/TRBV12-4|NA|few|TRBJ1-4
TGTGCCAGCACGACCAGCACTAATGAAAAACTGTTTTTT
CASTTSTNEKLFF
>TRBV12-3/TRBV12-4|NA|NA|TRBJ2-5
TGTGCCAGCAGTTCGCACGAGTACCAAGAGACCCAGTACTTC
CASSSHEYQETQYF
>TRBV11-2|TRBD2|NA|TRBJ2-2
TGTGCCAGCAGCCCGGGACTAGCGCCAGCCGGGGAGCTGTTTTTT
CASSPGLAPAGELFF
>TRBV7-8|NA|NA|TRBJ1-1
TGTGCCAGCAGCCAAGGCAGGGTTGGACCTACTGAAGCTTTCTTT
CASSQGRVGPTEAFF
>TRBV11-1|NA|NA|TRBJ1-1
TGTGCCAGCAGCCGCAACCCAAGACAGGCCACTGAAGCTTTCTTT
CASSRNPRQATEAFF